This T cell receptor (beta chain) emerged from a study of spatial heterogeneity in lung cancer. The overall study: When available, follow-up PBMC samples taken a median of about 2 years after resection were sequenced. The study observed each unique TCR and UMI combination more than ten times on average in raw reads.

V was pared by 5 bases and J by 9 bases, with 16 bases between. The CDR3 sequence is 13 residues long. CDR1 and CDR2 (germline): SGHTA, FQGNSA. From the 5' RACE reads, TCRdb called clonotypes with MiXCR, one entry per CDR3 protein. The repertoire includes about 1,200 distinct CDR3 sequences, roughly a quarter of them detected once, and 30% sits in the top ten. Time point here: blood at routine non-recurrence follow-up after resection. The input material, whole RNA from tumor, nontumor lung or frozen PBMC, was sequenced unsorted. The sample consisted of PBMCs, taken at follow-up. The chain uses TRBV7-2 and TRBJ1-1, with D unclear. The source is a male donor with early-stage non-small cell lung cancer. CDR3 sequence: CASSLEYGRQAFF. The CDR3 DNA sequence: TGTGCCAGCAGCCTGGAATATGGGAGGCAAGCTTTCTTT.